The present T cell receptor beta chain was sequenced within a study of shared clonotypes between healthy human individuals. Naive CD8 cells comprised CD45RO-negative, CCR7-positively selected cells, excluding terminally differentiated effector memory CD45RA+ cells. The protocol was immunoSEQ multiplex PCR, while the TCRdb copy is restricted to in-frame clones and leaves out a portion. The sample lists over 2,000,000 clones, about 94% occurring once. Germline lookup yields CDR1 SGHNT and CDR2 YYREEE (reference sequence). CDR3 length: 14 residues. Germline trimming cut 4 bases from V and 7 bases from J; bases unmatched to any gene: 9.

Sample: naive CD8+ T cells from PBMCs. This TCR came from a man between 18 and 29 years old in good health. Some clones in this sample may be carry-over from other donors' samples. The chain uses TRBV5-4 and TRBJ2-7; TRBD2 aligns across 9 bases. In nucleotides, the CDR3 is TGTGCCAGCAGCCTTAAGCGGGAGGCGGGAGAGCAGTACTTC. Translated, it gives CASSLKREAGEQYF.